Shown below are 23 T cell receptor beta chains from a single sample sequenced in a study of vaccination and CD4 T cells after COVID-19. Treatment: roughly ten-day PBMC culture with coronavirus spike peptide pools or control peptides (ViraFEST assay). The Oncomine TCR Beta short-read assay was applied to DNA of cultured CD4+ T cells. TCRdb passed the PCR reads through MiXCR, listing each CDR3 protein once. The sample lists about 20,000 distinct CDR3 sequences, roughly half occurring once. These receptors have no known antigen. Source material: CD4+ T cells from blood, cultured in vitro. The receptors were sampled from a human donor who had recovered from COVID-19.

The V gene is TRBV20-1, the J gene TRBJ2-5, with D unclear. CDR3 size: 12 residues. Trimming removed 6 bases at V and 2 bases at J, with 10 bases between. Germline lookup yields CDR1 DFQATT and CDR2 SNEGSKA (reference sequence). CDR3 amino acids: CSALLAQETQYF. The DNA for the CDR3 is TGCAGTGCCTTATTGGCGCAAGAGACCCAGTACTTC.

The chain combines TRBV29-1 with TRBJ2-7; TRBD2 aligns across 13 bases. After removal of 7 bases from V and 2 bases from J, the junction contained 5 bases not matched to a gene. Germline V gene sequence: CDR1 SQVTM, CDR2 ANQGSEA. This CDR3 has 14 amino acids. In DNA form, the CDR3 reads TGCAGCGCTATACTAGCGGGAGGGCCCTACGAGCAGTACTTC. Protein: CSAILAGGPYEQYF.

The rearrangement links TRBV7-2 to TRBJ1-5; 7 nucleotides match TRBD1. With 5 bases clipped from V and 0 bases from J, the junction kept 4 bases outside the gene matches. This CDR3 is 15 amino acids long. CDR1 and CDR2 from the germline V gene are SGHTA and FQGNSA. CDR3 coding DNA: TGTGCCAGCAGCCCGGGACAGCTTAGCAATCAGCCCCAGCATTTT. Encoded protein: CASSPGQLSNQPQHF.

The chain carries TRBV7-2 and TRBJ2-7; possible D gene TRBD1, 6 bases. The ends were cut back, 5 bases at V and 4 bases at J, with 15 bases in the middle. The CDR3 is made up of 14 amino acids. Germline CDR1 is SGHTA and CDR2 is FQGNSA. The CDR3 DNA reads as TGTGCCAGCAGCCTACACCGGGACATTTACGAGCAGTACTTC. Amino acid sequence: CASSLHRDIYEQYF.

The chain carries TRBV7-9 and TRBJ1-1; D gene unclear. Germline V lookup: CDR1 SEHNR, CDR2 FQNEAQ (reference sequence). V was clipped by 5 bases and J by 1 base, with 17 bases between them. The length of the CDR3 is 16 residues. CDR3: CASSLWASTKNTEAFF. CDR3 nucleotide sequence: TGTGCCAGCAGCCTTTGGGCCAGTACTAAGAACACTGAAGCTTTCTTT.

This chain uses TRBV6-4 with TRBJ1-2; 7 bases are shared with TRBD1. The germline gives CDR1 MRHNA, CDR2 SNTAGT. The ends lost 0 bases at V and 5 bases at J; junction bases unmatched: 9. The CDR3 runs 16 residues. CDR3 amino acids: CASSDSGRGLGYGYTF. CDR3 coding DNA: TGTGCCAGCAGTGACTCAGGAAGGGGGCTGGGGTATGGCTACACCTTC.

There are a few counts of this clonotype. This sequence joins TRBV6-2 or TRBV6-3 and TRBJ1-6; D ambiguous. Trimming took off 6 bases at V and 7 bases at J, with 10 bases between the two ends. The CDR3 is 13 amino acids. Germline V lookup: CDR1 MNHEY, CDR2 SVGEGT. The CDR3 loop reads CASRHDPNSPLHF. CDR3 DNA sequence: TGTGCCAGCAGACACGACCCCAATTCACCCCTCCACTTT.

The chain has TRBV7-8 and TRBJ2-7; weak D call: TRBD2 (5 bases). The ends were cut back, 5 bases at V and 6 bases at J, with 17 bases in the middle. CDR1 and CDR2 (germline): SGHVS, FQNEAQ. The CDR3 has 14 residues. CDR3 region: CASSSLSASSEQYF. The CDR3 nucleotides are TGTGCCAGCAGCAGCCTCTCGGCTAGCTCCGAGCAGTACTTC.

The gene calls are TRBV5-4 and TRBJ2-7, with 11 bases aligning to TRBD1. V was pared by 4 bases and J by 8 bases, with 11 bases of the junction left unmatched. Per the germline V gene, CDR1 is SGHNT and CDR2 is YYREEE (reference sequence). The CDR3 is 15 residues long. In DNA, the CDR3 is TGTGCCAGCAGCCCAGGGACAGGGGGATCTTGGAAGCAGTACTTC. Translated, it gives CASSPGTGGSWKQYF. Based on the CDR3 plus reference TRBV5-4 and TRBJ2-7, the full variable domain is ETGVTQSPTHLIKTRGQQVTLRCSSQSGHNTVSWYQQALGQGPQFIFQYYREEENGRGNFPPRFSGLQFPNYSSELNVNALELDDSALYLCASSPGTGGSWKQYFGPGTRLTVT.

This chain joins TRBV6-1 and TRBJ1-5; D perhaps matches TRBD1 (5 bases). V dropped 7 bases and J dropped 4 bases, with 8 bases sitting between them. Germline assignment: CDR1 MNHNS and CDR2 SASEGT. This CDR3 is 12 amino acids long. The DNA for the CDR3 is TGTGCCAGCAAACAGGCAAATCAGCCCCAGCATTTT. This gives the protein CASKQANQPQHF.

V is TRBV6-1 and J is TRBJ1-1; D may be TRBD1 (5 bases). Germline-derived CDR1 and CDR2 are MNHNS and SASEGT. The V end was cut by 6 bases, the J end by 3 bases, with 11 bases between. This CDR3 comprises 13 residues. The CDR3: CASSLTGDTEAFF. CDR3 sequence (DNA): TGTGCCAGCAGCCTTACGGGGGACACTGAAGCTTTCTTT.

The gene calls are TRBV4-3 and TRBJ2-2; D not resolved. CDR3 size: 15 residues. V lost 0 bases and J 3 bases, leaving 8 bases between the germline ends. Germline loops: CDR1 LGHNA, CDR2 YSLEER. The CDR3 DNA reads TGCGCCAGCAGCCAAGATTATCGAGACACCGGGGAGCTGTTTTTT. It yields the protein CASSQDYRDTGELFF.

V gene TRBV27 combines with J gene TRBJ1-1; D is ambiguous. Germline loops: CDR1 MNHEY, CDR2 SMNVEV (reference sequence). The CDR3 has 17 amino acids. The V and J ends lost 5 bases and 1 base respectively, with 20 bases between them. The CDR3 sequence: CASSARILTTGNTEAFF. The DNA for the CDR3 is TGTGCCAGCAGTGCCAGGATCTTGACTACGGGGAACACTGAAGCTTTCTTT.

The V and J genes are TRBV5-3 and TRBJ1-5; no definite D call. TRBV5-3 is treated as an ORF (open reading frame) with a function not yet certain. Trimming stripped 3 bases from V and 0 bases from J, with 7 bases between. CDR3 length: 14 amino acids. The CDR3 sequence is CARSWVGSNQPQHF. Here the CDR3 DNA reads TGTGCCAGAAGCTGGGTGGGTAGCAATCAGCCCCAGCATTTT.

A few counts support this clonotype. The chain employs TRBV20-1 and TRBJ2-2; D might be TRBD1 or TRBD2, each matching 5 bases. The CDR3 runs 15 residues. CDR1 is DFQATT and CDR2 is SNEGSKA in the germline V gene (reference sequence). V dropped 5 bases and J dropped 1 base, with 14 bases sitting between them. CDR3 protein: CSASFERGNTGELFF. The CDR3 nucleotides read TGCAGTGCTTCATTCGAGAGGGGGAACACCGGGGAGCTGTTTTTT.

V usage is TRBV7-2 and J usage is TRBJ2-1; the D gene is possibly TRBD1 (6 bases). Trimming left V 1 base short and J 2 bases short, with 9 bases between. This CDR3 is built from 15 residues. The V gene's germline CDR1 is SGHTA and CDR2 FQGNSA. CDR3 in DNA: TGTGCCAGCAGCTTAGAGACAGGTCCCTACAATGAGCAGTTCTTC. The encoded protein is CASSLETGPYNEQFF.

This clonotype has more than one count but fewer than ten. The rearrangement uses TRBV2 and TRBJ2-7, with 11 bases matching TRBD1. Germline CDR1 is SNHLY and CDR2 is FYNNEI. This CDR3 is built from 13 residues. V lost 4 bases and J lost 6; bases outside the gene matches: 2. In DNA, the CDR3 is TGTGCCAGCAGTGGTGGGACAGGGGGCGAGCAGTACTTC. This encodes CASSGGTGGEQYF.

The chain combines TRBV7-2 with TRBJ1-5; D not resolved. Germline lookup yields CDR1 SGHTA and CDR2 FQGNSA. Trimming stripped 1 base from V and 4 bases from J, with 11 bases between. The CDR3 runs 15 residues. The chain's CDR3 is CASSLVHRGNQPQHF. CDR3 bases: TGTGCCAGCAGCTTAGTACACAGAGGGAATCAGCCCCAGCATTTT.

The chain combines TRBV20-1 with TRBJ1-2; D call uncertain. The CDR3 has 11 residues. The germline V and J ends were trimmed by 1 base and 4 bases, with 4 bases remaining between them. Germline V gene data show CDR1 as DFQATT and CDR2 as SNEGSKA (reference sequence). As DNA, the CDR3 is TGCAGTGCTAGAGTCGGCTATGGCTACACCTTC. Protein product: CSARVGYGYTF.

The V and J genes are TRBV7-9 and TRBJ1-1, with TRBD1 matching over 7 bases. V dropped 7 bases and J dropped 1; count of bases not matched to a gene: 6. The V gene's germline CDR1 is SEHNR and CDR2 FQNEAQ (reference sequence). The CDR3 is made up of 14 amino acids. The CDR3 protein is CASIETGRNTEAFF. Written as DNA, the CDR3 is TGTGCCAGCATCGAGACAGGGAGGAACACTGAAGCTTTCTTT.

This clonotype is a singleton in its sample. Here the CDR3 reads CASSEASQGRQPQHF. The DNA of the CDR3 is TGTGCCAGCAGTGAAGCCTCGCAGGGTCGCCAGCCCCAGCATTTT. The genes are TRBV6-1 and TRBJ1-5; D perhaps matches TRBD1 (5 bases). The V gene's germline CDR1 is MNHNS and CDR2 SASEGT. The CDR3 runs 15 residues. The V end lost 0 bases, the J end lost 7 bases, and 13 bases lay between the germline ends.

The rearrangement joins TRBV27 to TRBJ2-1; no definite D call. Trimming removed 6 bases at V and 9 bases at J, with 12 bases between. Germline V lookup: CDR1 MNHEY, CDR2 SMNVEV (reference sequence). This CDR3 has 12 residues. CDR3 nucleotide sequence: TGTGCCAGCAGAAGCTTTGAAGCTGAGCAGTTCTTC. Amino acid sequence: CASRSFEAEQFF.

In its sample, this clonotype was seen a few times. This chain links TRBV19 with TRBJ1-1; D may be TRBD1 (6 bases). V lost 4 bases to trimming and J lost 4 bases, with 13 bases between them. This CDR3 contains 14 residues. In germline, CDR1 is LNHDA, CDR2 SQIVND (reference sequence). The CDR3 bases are TGTGCCAGTAGTACTATCTCGGGGGCCACTGAAGCTTTCTTT. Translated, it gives CASSTISGATEAFF. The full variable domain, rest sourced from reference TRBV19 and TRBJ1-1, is DGGITQSPKYLFRKEGQNVTLSCEQNLNHDAMYWYRQDPGQGLRLIYYSQIVNDFQKGDIAEGYSVSREKKESFPLTVTSAQKNPTAFYLCASSTISGATEAFFGQGTRLTVV.